A selection of T cell receptor beta chains follows, all from one sample in a study of blood T cell repertoires in COVID-19. TCRdb's table, derived via immunoSEQ multiplex PCR, lists solely in-frame clones and lacks some. The sample shows 100,000 or so clones, 70% to 90% of them seen only once. The sample consisted of peripheral blood. The origin of the receptors is a man aged 50-60 years with active COVID-19. CDR3s include the opening cysteine and the closing phenylalanine or tryptophan. A D gene is named only where the DNA matches it firmly. For some rows the clone size is stated as once, few or many, or as a class when expanded; others skip it.

>TRBJ1-6|TRBV18|NA|TRBD1
CASSPREDRGNSPLHF
TGTGCCAGCTCACCTCGTGAGGACAGGGGTAATTCACCCCTCCACTTT
>TRBJ2-3|TRBV2|NA|TRBD2
CASSAGGGRATDTQYF
TGTGCCAGCAGCGCCGGGGGAGGGAGGGCGACAGATACGCAGTATTTT
>TRBJ1-2|TRBV3-1/TRBV3-2|NA|NA
CASSQDAQGWYGYTF
TGTGCCAGCAGCCAAGATGCACAGGGATGGTATGGCTACACCTTC
>TRBJ1-1|TRBV14|NA|TRBD1
CASSQPSRGSTEAFF
TGTGCCAGCAGCCAACCTTCCAGGGGGAGCACTGAAGCTTTCTTT
>TRBJ1-1|TRBV7-9|NA|TRBD1
CASSQDRGLSEAFF
TGTGCCAGCAGCCAAGACAGGGGGTTATCTGAAGCTTTCTTT
>TRBJ1-6|TRBV5-6|NA|TRBD1
CASSLDRGSSSPLHF
TGTGCCAGCAGCCTAGACAGGGGGAGCAGTTCACCCCTCCACTTT
>TRBJ2-1|TRBV5-4|NA|NA
CASSARLSGLKINSYNEQFF
TGTGCCAGCAGCGCCCGTCTTTCGGGACTCAAAATAAACTCCTACAATGAGCAGTTCTTC
>TRBJ2-4|TRBV15|NA|TRBD1
CATSSDRDSGKNIQYF
TGTGCCACCAGCAGCGACAGGGATTCTGGCAAAAACATTCAGTACTTC
>TRBJ2-5|TRBV2|NA|TRBD1
CASAGGRETQYF
TGTGCCAGCGCAGGGGGCCGAGAGACCCAGTACTTC
>TRBJ2-3|TRBV5-4|NA|TRBD2
CASSSSGAGTDTQYF
TGTGCCAGCAGCAGTAGCGGGGCGGGCACAGATACGCAGTATTTT
>TRBJ2-1|TRBV5-4|NA|TRBD1
CASSSARQGATYNEQFF
TGTGCCAGCAGCTCAGCCCGACAGGGCGCTACCTACAATGAGCAGTTCTTC
>TRBJ2-5|TRBV7-9|few|TRBD2
CASSSSSGGPPAQYF
TGTGCCAGCAGCTCCTCTAGCGGGGGGCCCCCGGCGCAGTACTTC
>TRBJ1-1|TRBV6-5|NA|TRBD1
CASSLRPGTGEAFF
TGTGCCAGCAGTCTACGACCCGGGACAGGTGAAGCTTTCTTT
>TRBJ1-6|TRBV5-4|NA|TRBD1
CASSSRTGGTSPLHF
TGTGCCAGCAGCTCACGGACAGGGGGTACCTCACCCCTCCACTTT
>TRBJ2-7|TRBV4-1|NA|TRBD1
CASSWDRAYEQYF
TGCGCCAGCAGCTGGGACAGGGCCTACGAGCAGTACTTC
>TRBJ2-5|TRBV7-9|NA|NA
CASSPAGGETQYF
TGTGCCAGCAGCCCTGCTGGGGGGGAGACCCAGTACTTC
>TRBJ2-3|TRBV14|NA|TRBD2
CASSPSGGIRTDTQYF
TGTGCCAGCAGCCCCAGCGGGGGGATCCGCACAGATACGCAGTATTTT
>TRBJ1-1|TRBV6-5|NA|NA
CASQGRGEAFF
TGTGCCAGCCAGGGCAGGGGTGAAGCTTTCTTT
>TRBJ1-4|TRBV29-1|NA|NA
CSVFGGVATNEKLFF
TGCAGCGTTTTTGGGGGGGTTGCAACTAATGAAAAACTGTTTTTT
>TRBJ2-5|TRBV2|NA|TRBD2
CASSDASLAGDQETQYF
TGTGCCAGCAGTGACGCGTCACTAGCGGGGGACCAAGAGACCCAGTACTTC
>TRBJ2-3|TRBV11-3|NA|TRBD2
CASSLTSGGAGTQYF
TGTGCCAGCAGCTTGACTAGCGGGGGGGCAGGTACGCAGTATTTT
>TRBJ1-6|TRBV7-2|NA|NA
CASSSRPYSALHF
TGTGCCAGCAGCTCCCGTCCCTACTCGGCCCTCCACTTT
>TRBJ2-2|TRBV3-1/TRBV3-2|once|TRBD1
CASRRQGANTGELFF
TGTGCCAGCAGGAGACAGGGGGCGAACACCGGGGAGCTGTTTTTT
>TRBJ2-5|TRBV6-6|NA|TRBD2
CASSPRGSGGRRETQYF
TGTGCCAGCAGTCCCCGGGGTAGCGGGGGGCGGAGGGAGACCCAGTACTTC
>TRBJ2-3|TRBV6-2/TRBV6-3|NA|NA
CASSSAGNPTDTQYF
TGTGCCAGCAGTTCTGCAGGGAACCCCACAGATACGCAGTATTTT
>TRBJ1-6|TRBV7-9|NA|NA
CAVVPGSPLHF
TGTGCCGTGGTACCCGGTTCACCCCTCCACTTT
>TRBJ1-6|TRBV5-4|NA|NA
CASSHEAGGSPLHF
TGTGCCAGCAGCCATGAAGCGGGAGGTTCACCCCTCCACTTT
>TRBJ1-1|TRBV27|NA|NA
CASSSNSLTEAFF
TGTGCCAGCAGTTCCAACTCTTTGACTGAAGCTTTCTTT
>TRBJ1-1|TRBV11-2|NA|NA
CASSPGAAGMNTEAFF
TGTGCCAGCAGCCCAGGGGCGGCAGGGATGAACACTGAAGCTTTCTTT
>TRBJ2-4|TRBV30|NA|TRBD1
CAWDRGTDGGIQYF
TGTGCCTGGGACAGGGGGACGGATGGAGGCATTCAGTACTTC
>TRBJ2-2|TRBV10-3|NA|TRBD2
CAFNQAGRVAGGLPGELFF
TGTGCCTTCAACCAAGCCGGGAGGGTAGCGGGGGGACTTCCCGGGGAGCTGTTTTTT
>TRBJ2-1|TRBV5-4|NA|NA
CASSLPQGDEQFF
TGTGCCAGCAGCTTGCCCCAGGGCGATGAGCAGTTCTTC
>TRBJ1-5|TRBV6-2/TRBV6-3|NA|NA
CASSSDLRGNQPQHF
TGTGCCAGCAGCTCCGACTTGAGGGGCAATCAGCCCCAGCATTTT
>TRBJ2-1|TRBV12-1|NA|NA
CASIPPSPGTGDEQFF
TGTGCCAGCATCCCACCTTCTCCCGGGACAGGGGATGAGCAGTTCTTC
>TRBJ1-4|TRBV2|NA|TRBD1
CASSSRQGNEKLFF
TGTGCCAGCAGTTCCCGACAGGGTAATGAAAAACTGTTTTTT
>TRBJ2-1|TRBV5-1|NA|TRBD2
CASSLGPSGGANEQFF
TGCGCCAGCAGCTTGGGACCTAGCGGGGGGGCCAATGAGCAGTTCTTC
>TRBJ2-7|TRBV18|NA|NA
CASSTRSYEQYF
TGTGCCAGCTCGACACGAAGCTACGAGCAGTACTTC
>TRBJ1-2|TRBV19|NA|NA
CASSPGPRGGVGYGYTF
TGTGCCAGTAGCCCCGGCCCTCGCGGGGGGGTAGGCTATGGCTACACCTTC
>TRBJ1-1|TRBV30|once|TRBD1
CACHRGVNTEAFF
TGTGCCTGCCACAGGGGAGTGAACACTGAAGCTTTCTTT
>TRBJ1-4|TRBV4-2|NA|NA
CASSQADKTTNEKLFF
TGTGCCAGCAGCCAAGCCGACAAGACAACTAATGAAAAACTGTTTTTT
>TRBJ2-3|TRBV5-1|NA|NA
CASSDGGTDTQYF
TGCGCCAGCAGCGACGGGGGCACAGATACGCAGTATTTT